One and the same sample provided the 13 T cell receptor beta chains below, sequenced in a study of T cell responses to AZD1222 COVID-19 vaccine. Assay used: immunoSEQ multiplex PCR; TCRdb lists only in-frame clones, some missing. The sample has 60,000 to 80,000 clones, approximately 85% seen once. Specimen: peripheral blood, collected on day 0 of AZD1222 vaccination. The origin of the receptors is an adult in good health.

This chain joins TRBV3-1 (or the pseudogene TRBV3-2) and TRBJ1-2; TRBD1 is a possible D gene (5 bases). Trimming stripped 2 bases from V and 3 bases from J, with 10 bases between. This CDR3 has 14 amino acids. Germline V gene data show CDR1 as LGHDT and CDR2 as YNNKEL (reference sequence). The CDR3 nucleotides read TGTGCCAGCAGCCAAAAGGGGTTGGACTATGGCTACACCTTC. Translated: CASSQKGLDYGYTF.

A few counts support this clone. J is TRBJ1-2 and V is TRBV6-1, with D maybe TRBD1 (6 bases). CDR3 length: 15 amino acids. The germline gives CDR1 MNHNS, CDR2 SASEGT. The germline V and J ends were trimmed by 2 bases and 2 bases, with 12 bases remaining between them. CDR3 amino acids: CASSEITGRNYGYTF. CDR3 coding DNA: TGTGCCAGCAGTGAAATCACAGGGCGAAACTATGGCTACACCTTC.

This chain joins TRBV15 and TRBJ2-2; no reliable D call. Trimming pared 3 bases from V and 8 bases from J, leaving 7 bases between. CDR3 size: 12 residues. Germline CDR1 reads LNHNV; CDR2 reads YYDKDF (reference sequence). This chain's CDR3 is CATSSLKGELFF. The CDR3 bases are TGTGCCACCAGCAGCCTTAAGGGGGAGCTGTTTTTT.

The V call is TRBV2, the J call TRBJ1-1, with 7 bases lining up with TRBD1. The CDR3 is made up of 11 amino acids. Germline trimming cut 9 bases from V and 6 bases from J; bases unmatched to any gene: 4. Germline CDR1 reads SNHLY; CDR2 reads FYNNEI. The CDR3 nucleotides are TGTGCCAGGTTGACAGGGCCTGAAGCTTTCTTT. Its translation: CARLTGPEAFF.

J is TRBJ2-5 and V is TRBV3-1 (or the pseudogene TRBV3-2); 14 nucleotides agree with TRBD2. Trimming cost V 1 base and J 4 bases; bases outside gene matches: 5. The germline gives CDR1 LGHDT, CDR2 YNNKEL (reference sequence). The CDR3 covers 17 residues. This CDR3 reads CASSQGGTSGGRETQYF. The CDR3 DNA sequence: TGTGCCAGCAGCCAAGGGGGGACTAGCGGGGGTAGAGAGACCCAGTACTTC.

CDR3 protein: CASSVGGRVETQYF. Here the CDR3 DNA reads TGTGCCAGCAGCGTAGGGGGGCGCGTCGAGACCCAGTACTTC. The V and J genes are TRBV9 and TRBJ2-5; D might be TRBD1 (6 bases). Germline CDR1 and CDR2: SGDLS and YYNGEE. Between the trimmed V and J ends, which lost 0 bases and 5 bases, there was a span of 11 bases. The CDR3 sequence is 14 residues long. Full variable domain (missing parts from reference TRBV9 and TRBJ2-5): DSGVTQTPKHLITATGQRVTLRCSPRSGDLSVYWYQQSLDQGLQFLIQYYNGEERAKGNILERFSAQQFPDLHSELNLSSLELGDSALYFCASSVGGRVETQYFGPGTRLLVL.

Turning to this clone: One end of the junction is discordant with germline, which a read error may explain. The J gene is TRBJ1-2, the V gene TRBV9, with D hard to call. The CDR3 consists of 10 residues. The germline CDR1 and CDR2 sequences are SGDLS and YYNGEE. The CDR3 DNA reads TGTGCCAGCAGCGTAGAACGTGGGGCCTTC. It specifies CASSVERGAF.

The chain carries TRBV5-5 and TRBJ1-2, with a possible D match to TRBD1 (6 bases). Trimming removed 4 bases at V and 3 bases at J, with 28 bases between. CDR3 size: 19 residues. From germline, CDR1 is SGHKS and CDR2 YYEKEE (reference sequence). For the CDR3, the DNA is TGTGCCAGCAGCCTGGCGGGGGCGCAGGTTTTTTCCTCCGACTATGGCTACACCTTC. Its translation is CASSLAGAQVFSSDYGYTF.

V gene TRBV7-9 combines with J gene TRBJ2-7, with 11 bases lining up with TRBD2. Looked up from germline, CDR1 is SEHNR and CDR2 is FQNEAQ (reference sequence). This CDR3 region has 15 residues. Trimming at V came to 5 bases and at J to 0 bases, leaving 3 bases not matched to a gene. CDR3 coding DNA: TGTGCCAGCAGCATGACTAGCGGGGCCTCCTACGAGCAGTACTTC. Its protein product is CASSMTSGASYEQYF.

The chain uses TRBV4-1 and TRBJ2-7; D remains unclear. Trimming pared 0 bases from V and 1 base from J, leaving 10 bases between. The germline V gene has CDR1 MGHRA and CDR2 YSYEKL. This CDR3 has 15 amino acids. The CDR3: CASSQDPGRSYEQYF. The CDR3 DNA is TGCGCCAGCAGCCAAGACCCAGGAAGATCCTACGAGCAGTACTTC.

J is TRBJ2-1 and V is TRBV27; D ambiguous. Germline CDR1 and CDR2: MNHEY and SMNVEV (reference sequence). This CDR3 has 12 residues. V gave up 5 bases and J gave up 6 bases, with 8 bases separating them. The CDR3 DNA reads TGTGCCAGCAGTCCCAGGTCCAATGAGCAGTTCTTC. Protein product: CASSPRSNEQFF.

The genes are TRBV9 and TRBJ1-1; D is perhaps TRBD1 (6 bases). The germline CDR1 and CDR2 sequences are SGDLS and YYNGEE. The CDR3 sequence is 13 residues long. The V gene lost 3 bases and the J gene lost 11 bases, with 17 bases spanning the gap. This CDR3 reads CASSEFSSGVAFF. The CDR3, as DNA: TGTGCCAGCAGCGAGTTTTCCTCAGGGGTGGCTTTCTTT.

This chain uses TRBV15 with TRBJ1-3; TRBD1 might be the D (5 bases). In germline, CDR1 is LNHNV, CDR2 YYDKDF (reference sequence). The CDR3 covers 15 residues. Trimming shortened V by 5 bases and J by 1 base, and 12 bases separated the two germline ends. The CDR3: CATSARETSGNTIYF. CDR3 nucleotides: TGTGCCACCAGCGCCAGGGAAACTTCTGGAAACACCATATATTTT.